This TCR beta chain was captured in a study of identical twins. There are a few counts of this clonotype. Its antigen is undetermined. Carrying unique molecular identifiers, the cDNA also gained a universal primer site through template switching. Using its own MiXCR run on the 5' RACE reads, TCRdb lists one record per CDR3 protein. This table has around 240,000 distinct CDR3 sequences, 8% to 11% appearing once. General study findings and limits: Its conclusions, products of cross-sectional statistical analysis, did not come from following the same donors.

The origin of this receptor is a man over 45 in good health. Sequenced sample: memory T cells sorted from blood.

CDR3 DNA sequence: TGTGCCATCAGTGAGTCGCGTATGACTAGCGGAATAGAGACCCAGTACTTC. It translates to CAISESRMTSGIETQYF. V usage is TRBV10-3 and J usage is TRBJ2-5, with 9 positions matching TRBD2. Germline CDR1 reads ENHRY; CDR2 reads SYGVKD. V gave up 0 bases and J gave up 4 bases; unmatched junction bases: 9. The CDR3 has 17 amino acids.